Each of the 17 T cell receptor beta chains below was sequenced from the same sample in a study of OX40 agonist ivuxolimab in advanced cancers. Measured with immunoSEQ multiplex PCR; TCRdb has only the in-frame clones, and not every one. The sample holds about 93,000 clones, 85% to 95% seen once. The sequenced sample was CD4+ or CD8+ T cells sorted from blood, obtained in a trial of the OX40 agonist ivuxolimab. These receptors were obtained from an adult with an advanced solid tumor such as melanoma, head and neck, liver or kidney cancer.

The gene calls are TRBV5-5 and TRBJ2-5; D possibly uses TRBD1 or TRBD2 (5 bases each). Germline CDR1 and CDR2: SGHKS and YYEKEE (reference sequence). This CDR3 comprises 15 residues. V lost 0 bases to trimming and J lost 5 bases, with 14 bases between them. CDR3 nucleotide sequence: TGTGCCAGCAGCTTGGACCGGGGACCTTGGGAGACCCAGTACTTC. This gives the protein CASSLDRGPWETQYF.

This clone has only one observation. This sequence joins TRBV27 and TRBJ2-5, with D possibly called TRBD1 or TRBD2 (5 bases each). The CDR3 has 14 amino acids. Germline CDR1 is MNHEY and CDR2 is SMNVEV (reference sequence). V dropped 4 bases and J dropped 5 bases, with 14 bases sitting between them. The chain's CDR3 is CASSSWTGRETQYF. CDR3 bases: TGTGCCAGCAGTTCCTGGACGGGGCGGGAGACCCAGTACTTC.

The count of this clone is one. This rearrangement joins TRBV12-2 to TRBJ2-1; the table's D call of TRBD2 was not tested on the DNA. TRBV12-2 has pseudogene status. This CDR3 contains 17 residues. The CDR3 spells CASRLARDSPQGNEQFF. The CDR3 nucleotides are TGTGCAAGTCGCTTAGCGCGGGATAGCCCACAAGGCAATGAGCAGTTCTTC.

The J gene is TRBJ1-4, the V gene TRBV5-1, with D unresolved. V was trimmed by 4 bases and J by 1 base, leaving 14 bases between them. Germline assignment: CDR1 SGHRS and CDR2 YFSETQ. This CDR3 is built from 16 residues. CDR3 coding DNA: TGCGCCAGCAGCGCCGGTCCATTCATAACTAATGAAAAACTGTTTTTT. Its translation: CASSAGPFITNEKLFF.

V is TRBV5-5 and J is TRBJ1-1; D unclear. V was trimmed by 1 base and J by 0 bases, leaving 10 bases between them. Germline assignment: CDR1 SGHKS and CDR2 YYEKEE (reference sequence). CDR3 length equals 15 residues. CDR3 protein: CASSLSGDLNTEAFF. In DNA, the CDR3 is TGTGCCAGCAGCTTGAGCGGGGATTTGAACACTGAAGCTTTCTTT.

The genes are TRBV5-5 and TRBJ1-1; D call uncertain. Germline CDR1 is SGHKS and CDR2 is YYEKEE (reference sequence). The length of the CDR3 is 11 residues. Trimming cost V 4 bases and J 3 bases, with 4 bases left between them. The CDR3 is CASSDYTEAFF. The CDR3 DNA sequence: TGTGCCAGCAGCGATTACACTGAAGCTTTCTTT.

V and J are TRBV11-3 and TRBJ2-1; 7 bases are shared with TRBD2. There are 16 residues in the CDR3. The germline gives CDR1 SGHNT, CDR2 YENEEA. V was clipped by 5 bases and J by 2 bases; unmatched bases: 9. CDR3 in amino acids: CASSPSGGSAYNEQFF. CDR3 sequence (DNA): TGTGCCAGCAGCCCAAGTGGCGGGAGCGCCTACAATGAGCAGTTCTTC.

The CDR3: CASSLGPGYEQYF. Written as DNA, the CDR3 is TGTGCCAGCAGTTTAGGGCCTGGCTACGAGCAGTACTTC. The chain couples TRBV27 to TRBJ2-7; D ambiguous. This CDR3 has 13 amino acids. Germline V gene lookup returns CDR1 MNHEY and CDR2 SMNVEV (reference sequence). Trimming took off 2 bases at V and 3 bases at J, with 8 bases between the two ends.

This sequence joins TRBV28 and TRBJ1-5; no reliable D call. CDR3 length equals 13 residues. Germline V gene sequence: CDR1 MDHEN, CDR2 SYDVKM. V dropped 5 bases and J dropped 0 bases, with 5 bases sitting between them. This CDR3 reads CASSPSSNQPQHF. In DNA, the CDR3 is TGTGCCAGCAGTCCCAGTAGCAATCAGCCCCAGCATTTT.

This rearrangement joins TRBV4-1 to TRBJ2-3; D may be TRBD1 or TRBD2 (5 bases each). Trimming stripped 1 base from V and 3 bases from J, with 11 bases between. Germline V gene lookup returns CDR1 MGHRA and CDR2 YSYEKL. The CDR3 has 15 amino acids. The CDR3: CASSQVMGETDTQYF. The DNA for the CDR3 is TGCGCCAGCAGCCAAGTCATGGGGGAGACAGATACGCAGTATTTT.

The V gene is TRBV2, the J gene TRBJ2-3; 11 nucleotides align to TRBD2. This CDR3 is 16 amino acids long. Germline CDR1 is SNHLY and CDR2 is FYNNEI. Trimming cost V 8 bases and J 0 bases; bases outside gene matches: 7. This CDR3 reads CASPRASGGSTDTQYF. The CDR3 DNA reads as TGTGCCAGCCCCCGGGCTAGCGGGGGGAGCACAGATACGCAGTATTTT.

The J gene is TRBJ1-2, the V gene TRBV29-1, with TRBD1 matching over 7 bases. The length of the CDR3 is 15 residues. V lost 1 base to trimming and J lost 5 bases; unmatched junction nucleotides: 10. CDR1 is SQVTM and CDR2 is ANQGSEA in the germline V gene. The CDR3 DNA follows: TGCAGCGTTGAAGGCGGACAGGTTATGGGGTATGGCTACACCTTC. Residues: CSVEGGQVMGYGYTF.

The rearrangement links TRBV5-6 to TRBJ1-1; possibly TRBD1 for D (6 bases). Germline V lookup: CDR1 SGHDT, CDR2 YYEEEE. Trimming removed 5 bases at V and 5 bases at J, with 16 bases between. This CDR3 has 14 amino acids. The CDR3 protein is CASRRDKGTTEAFF. In DNA form, the CDR3 reads TGTGCCAGCAGGAGGGACAAGGGAACAACTGAAGCTTTCTTT.

This chain joins TRBV5-8 and TRBJ2-1, with 10 bases identical to TRBD2. Unmatched junction bases numbered 2, after V lost 0 bases and J lost 5 bases. CDR1 SGHTS and CDR2 YDEGEE come from the germline V gene. The CDR3 sequence is 15 residues long. CDR3 DNA sequence: TGTGCCAGCAGCTTGGGGACTAGCGGCCACAATGAGCAGTTCTTC. Its translation: CASSLGTSGHNEQFF.

The chain employs TRBV6-5 and TRBJ2-5; 7 positions agree with TRBD2. V was pared by 8 bases and J by 1 base, with 1 base of the junction left unmatched. The CDR3 totals 12 residues. Germline CDR1 MNHEY, CDR2 SVGAGI. The CDR3 here is CASRGVQETQYF. CDR3 nucleotide sequence: TGTGCCAGCCGGGGGGTCCAAGAGACCCAGTACTTC.

The chain employs TRBV12-2 and TRBJ2-1; TRBD2 is taken as the D call from the table, unchecked against the DNA. TRBV12-2 is a pseudogene. The CDR3 is 19 amino acids. CDR3 nucleotides: TGTGCAAGTCGCTTAGGGCGTAATAGGGAGTCGGACTACTACAATGAGCAGTTCTTC. Protein product: CASRLGRNRESDYYNEQFF.

CDR3 nucleotide sequence: TGTGCCAGCAGCGTAAGAGGGAGTCCCTACAATGAGCAGTTCTTC. Protein: CASSVRGSPYNEQFF. The V gene is TRBV9, the J gene TRBJ2-1; D is perhaps TRBD2 (5 bases). V was cut by 1 base and J by 2 bases, with 10 bases left in between. The germline V gene encodes CDR1 SGDLS and CDR2 YYNGEE. The CDR3 covers 15 residues. The complete variable domain, with remaining parts taken from reference TRBV9 and TRBJ2-1, reads DSGVTQTPKHLITATGQRVTLRCSPRSGDLSVYWYQQSLDQGLQFLIQYYNGEERAKGNILERFSAQQFPDLHSELNLSSLELGDSALYFCASSVRGSPYNEQFFGPGTRLTVL.